This T cell receptor beta chain emerged from a study of blood T cell repertoires in COVID-19. Germline V gives CDR1 GTSNPN, CDR2 SVGIG (reference sequence). V shed 3 bases and J 5 bases; nucleotides not matched to a gene: 5. The CDR3 totals 14 residues. The table came from immunoSEQ multiplex PCR; TCRdb's copy has only in-frame clones and leaves some out. The table shows approximately 81,000 clones, with 80% to 90% occurring only once. The receptor comes from a woman aged 50 to 60 with acute COVID-19. Sequenced input: PBMCs or T cells enriched from blood (not recorded which). The rearrangement uses TRBV30 and TRBJ1-4; 8 nucleotides match TRBD1. CDR3 sequence reads: CAWSPGQANEKLFF. The CDR3 DNA follows: TGTGCCTGGAGCCCGGGACAGGCCAATGAAAAACTGTTTTTT.